This is a list of T cell receptor beta chains from one sample in a study of identical twins. One entry per CDR3 protein, called by TCRdb with MiXCR from the 5' RACE reads. The top ten clones hold roughly 0.97% of a sample with 690,000 or so distinct CDR3 sequences, around 8.6% of them seen once. These data were likewise used in another study, on yellow fever vaccine responses in identical twins.

Sequenced: PBMCs. These TCRs come from a woman between 18 and 30 years old in good health. CDR3s include the opening cysteine and the closing phenylalanine or tryptophan. The D gene is left open where the match is weak. Clone size appears in some rows only: once, few, many, or a class for an expanded clone.

TRBJ2-5,NA,few,TRBV7-2,TGTGCCAGCAGTCTCTTACCGGGCAAAGAGACCCAGTACTTC,CASSLLPGKETQYF
TRBJ2-7,NA,NA,TRBV7-2,TGTGCCAGCAGCTTATTCGCCGCCTACGAGCAGTACTTC,CASSLFAAYEQYF
TRBJ2-5,TRBD1,many,TRBV29-1,TGCAGCGTTGTCCGGGACAGGGGGCCAGAGACCCAGTACTTC,CSVVRDRGPETQYF
TRBJ2-7,TRBD2,once,TRBV28,TGTGCCACCTCCCCGCGCGGGGGAGGGTACGAGCAGTACTTC,CATSPRGGGYEQYF
TRBJ2-7,NA,few,TRBV20-1,TGCAGTGCTAGTGGACGGTCTAACTACGAGCAGTACTTC,CSASGRSNYEQYF
TRBJ2-3,NA,NA,TRBV28,TGTGCCAGCAGTACCTCGCGTAGGTCAGGGATAGATACGCAGTATTTT,CASSTSRRSGIDTQYF
TRBJ2-1,TRBD1,NA,TRBV10-1,TGCGCCAGCAGTGAGTCGTGGACAGGGGGAAATGAGCAGTTCTTC,CASSESWTGGNEQFF
TRBJ2-2,NA,few,TRBV7-9,TGTGCCACCTACCCGGGACTCCACACCGGGGAGCTGTTTTTT,CATYPGLHTGELFF
TRBJ2-1,TRBD2,NA,TRBV11-2,TGTGCCAGCAGCTTAGTAAAGGGGGCTAGCGGGAGCTATGAGCAGTTCTTC,CASSLVKGASGSYEQFF
TRBJ2-1,TRBD1,many,TRBV5-5,TGTGCCAGCAGCTTGAATTGGAAAACAGGGGGCTCCTACAATGAGCAGTTCTTC,CASSLNWKTGGSYNEQFF
TRBJ2-3,TRBD2,many,TRBV25-1,TGTGCCACTTCCCGGGGGGGAAGAGGAGATACGCAGTATTTT,CATSRGGRGDTQYF
TRBJ2-6,NA,many,TRBV5-1,TGCGCCAGCAGCTTGTTGGCCAGTCTCTCTGGGGCCAACGTCCTGACTTTC,CASSLLASLSGANVLTF
TRBJ2-7,TRBD2,few,TRBV29-1,TGCAGCGCCCGAGCGGGGGGGCAATCAGAGCAGTACTTC,CSARAGGQSEQYF
TRBJ2-3,TRBD2,NA,TRBV6-2/TRBV6-3,TGTGCCAGCAGTTACTCGCCTAGCGGGACGGGAGATACGCAGTATTTT,CASSYSPSGTGDTQYF
TRBJ2-3,TRBD2,NA,TRBV20-1,TGCAGTGCTAGTCGGCGGGGGATATCTGATACGCAGTATTTT,CSASRRGISDTQYF
TRBJ2-1,NA,NA,TRBV30,TGTGCCTGGAGCGGCACCCCAAACAATGAGCAGTTCTTC,CAWSGTPNNEQFF
TRBJ1-2,NA,NA,TRBV3-1,TGTGCCAGCAGCCAAGAGACCAGGAGGTATGGCTACACCTTC,CASSQETRRYGYTF
TRBJ1-1,NA,few,TRBV13,TGTGCCAGCAGCACCCCGAGGGGCAGTAATGAAGCTTTCTTT,CASSTPRGSNEAFF
TRBJ2-1,TRBD2,few,TRBV5-1,TGCGCCAGCAAATGGGAGGGAGGGGCCTACAATGAGCAGTTCTTC,CASKWEGGAYNEQFF
TRBJ2-3,TRBD1,few,TRBV27,TGTGCCAGCAGTAGAATCCCCGGGACAGGGGTTTTTAGCACAGATACGCAGTATTTT,CASSRIPGTGVFSTDTQYF
TRBJ2-7,NA,many,TRBV7-9,TGTGCCAGCAGCTTATGGACATCGGGGACCTACGAGCAGTACTTC,CASSLWTSGTYEQYF
TRBJ1-1,NA,NA,TRBV9,TGTGCCAGCAGCGTGTCGGCGGGAACTGAAGCTTTCTTT,CASSVSAGTEAFF
TRBJ2-7,NA,once,TRBV15,TGTGCCACCAGCAGAGGCATGTCCTACGAGCAGTACTTC,CATSRGMSYEQYF
TRBJ2-7,NA,few,TRBV12-3/TRBV12-4,TGTGCCAGCAGTTGGTCATCGGGGGAGCAGTACTTC,CASSWSSGEQYF
TRBJ2-3,NA,NA,TRBV3-1,TGTGCCAGCAGCCAACTGGGGGATAGCACAGATACGCAGTATTTT,CASSQLGDSTDTQYF
TRBJ1-2,NA,few,TRBV12-3/TRBV12-4,TGTGCCAGCAGTTCGGGCCTTCCCTACACCTTC,CASSSGLPYTF
TRBJ2-1,NA,many,TRBV7-9,TGTGCCAGCAGACTAGATACAGGGTCGAATGAGCAGTTCTTC,CASRLDTGSNEQFF
TRBJ1-2,NA,NA,TRBV27,TGTGCCAGCAGTTTAGGGCGAGGGAACGGCTACACCTTC,CASSLGRGNGYTF
TRBJ2-1,NA,NA,TRBV7-7,TGTGCTAGCAGCTTAGGAGGGGTAGCGCGGCAAAACGGGAATGAGCAGTTCTTC,CASSLGGVARQNGNEQFF
TRBJ2-7,NA,few,TRBV14,TGTGCCAGCAGCGAAAACCCGGGGGGCGGCGGAAACCCCTACGAGCAGTACTTC,CASSENPGGGGNPYEQYF
TRBJ2-7,TRBD2,NA,TRBV14,TGTGCCAGCAGCCCCGGCGGTCTAGCGGGACTACTAGCCGAGCAGTACTTC,CASSPGGLAGLLAEQYF
TRBJ2-4,TRBD2,NA,TRBV27,TGTGCCAGCAGTACATCAGGGACTAGCGGGAGCAAAAACATTCAGTACTTC,CASSTSGTSGSKNIQYF
TRBJ1-2,NA,few,TRBV3-1,TGTGCCAGCAGCCAAGAGAGCTTAACAGGATATGGCTACACCTTC,CASSQESLTGYGYTF
TRBJ1-2,NA,many,TRBV12-3/TRBV12-4,TGTGCCAGCAGCGCGGGGGATAACTATGGCTACACCTTC,CASSAGDNYGYTF
TRBJ2-7,NA,many,TRBV7-2,TGTGCCAGCAGCCTACAAACCTACGAGCAGTACTTC,CASSLQTYEQYF
TRBJ2-3,NA,NA,TRBV29-1,TGCAGCATCCACAGGGTAGGAACAGATACGCAGTATTTT,CSIHRVGTDTQYF
TRBJ2-3,NA,many,TRBV6-2/TRBV6-3,TGTGCCAGCAACCTGCGCAGCGGGTCGCCTAGCACAGATACGCAGTATTTT,CASNLRSGSPSTDTQYF
TRBJ2-7,TRBD2,NA,TRBV29-1,TGCAGCGTTCTCCCCAGTGGGCGGGAGGACTACGAGCAGTACTTC,CSVLPSGREDYEQYF
TRBJ1-5,NA,few,TRBV18,TGTGCCAGCTCACGAACTTCCGATCAGCCCCAGCATTTT,CASSRTSDQPQHF
TRBJ2-7,NA,many,TRBV6-6,TGTGCCAGCAGTCAGGTGATCTCCTACGAGCAGTACTTC,CASSQVISYEQYF
TRBJ1-3,NA,many,TRBV7-9,TGTGCCAGCAGCACAGGGTTGACTGGAAACACCATATATTTT,CASSTGLTGNTIYF
TRBJ2-3,NA,many,TRBV12-3/TRBV12-4,TGTGCCAGCAGTTTACGGGACACAAGCACAGATACGCAGTATTTT,CASSLRDTSTDTQYF
TRBJ2-5,TRBD2,few,TRBV12-3/TRBV12-4,TGTGCCAGCACTCGGGTAGCGGGATCGGGGGAGACCCAGTACTTC,CASTRVAGSGETQYF
TRBJ2-4,NA,many,TRBV9,TGTGCCAGCAGCCTGACTACAGGGGCCAAAAACATTCAGTACTTC,CASSLTTGAKNIQYF
TRBJ1-2,TRBD1,few,TRBV20-1,TGCAGTGCTAGAGATAAGGACAGGGGGCTCGCTGGCTACACCTTC,CSARDKDRGLAGYTF
TRBJ2-4,TRBD1,NA,TRBV5-8,TGTGCCAGCACCTCTCCGGGACAGGGGAGGAACATTCAGTACTTC,CASTSPGQGRNIQYF
TRBJ2-2,TRBD2,many,TRBV12-3/TRBV12-4,TGTGCCAGCAGCAACGTAGCGGGAGGGTTCACCGGGGAGCTGTTTTTT,CASSNVAGGFTGELFF
TRBJ1-5,NA,few,TRBV20-1,TGCAGTGCTAGGACCCAGGGATCCACCAATCAGCCCCAGCATTTT,CSARTQGSTNQPQHF
TRBJ2-1,TRBD2,few,TRBV20-1,TGCAGTGCTAGGGTGTCTAGCGGGAGCGCTGACTCATCCTACAATGAGCAGTTCTTC,CSARVSSGSADSSYNEQFF
TRBJ2-7,NA,many,TRBV10-3,TGTGCCATCAGTCGGGCAGGGACCGAGCAGTACTTC,CAISRAGTEQYF
TRBJ2-3,NA,NA,TRBV18,TGTGCCAGCTCAAGGAGGGAGAGCACAGATACGCAGTATTTT,CASSRRESTDTQYF
TRBJ1-1,NA,few,TRBV6-4,TGTGCCAGCAGTGTGGAAATGGGGGAAGCGGCTTTCTTT,CASSVEMGEAAFF
TRBJ1-6,NA,NA,TRBV10-3,TGTGCCATCAGTGAGTCCCCGGAGAACTACTATAATTCACCCCTCCACTTT,CAISESPENYYNSPLHF
TRBJ1-1,NA,few,TRBV14,TGTGCCAGCAGCCAAGTGGACGTGTTCATGAACACTGAAGCTTTCTTT,CASSQVDVFMNTEAFF